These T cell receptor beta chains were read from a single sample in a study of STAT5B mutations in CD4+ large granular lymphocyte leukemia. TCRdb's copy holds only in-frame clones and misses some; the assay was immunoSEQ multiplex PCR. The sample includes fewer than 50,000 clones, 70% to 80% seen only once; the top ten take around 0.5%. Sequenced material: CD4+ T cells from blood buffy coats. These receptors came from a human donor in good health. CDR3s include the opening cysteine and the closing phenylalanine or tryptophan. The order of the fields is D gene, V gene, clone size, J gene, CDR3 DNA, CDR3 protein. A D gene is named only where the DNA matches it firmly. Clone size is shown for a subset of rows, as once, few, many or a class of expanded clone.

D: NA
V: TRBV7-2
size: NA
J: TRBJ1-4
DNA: TGTGCCAGCAGCTATGCCGGGACGGATAATGAAAAACTGTTTTTT
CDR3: CASSYAGTDNEKLFF

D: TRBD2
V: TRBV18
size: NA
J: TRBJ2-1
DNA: TGTGCCAGCTCACCAAACCCTAGCGGGGCCTACAATGAGCAGTTCTTC
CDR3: CASSPNPSGAYNEQFF

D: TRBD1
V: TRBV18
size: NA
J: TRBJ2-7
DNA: TGTGCCAGCTCAGGGACAGCCCCCTACGAGCAGTACTTC
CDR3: CASSGTAPYEQYF

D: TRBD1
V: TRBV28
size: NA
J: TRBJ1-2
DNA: TGTGCCAGCAGTTCGCCCCGGGACAGGGGTGCCTATGGCTACACCTTC
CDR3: CASSSPRDRGAYGYTF

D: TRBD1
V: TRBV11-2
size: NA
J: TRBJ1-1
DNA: TGTGCCAGCAGCTTAGGCGGACAGGGGGGTCGGGGCACTGAAGCTTTCTTT
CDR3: CASSLGGQGGRGTEAFF

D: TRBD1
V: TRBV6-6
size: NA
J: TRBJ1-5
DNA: TGTGCCAGCCAGACAGGGGATTTCAATCAGCCCCAGCATTTT
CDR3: CASQTGDFNQPQHF

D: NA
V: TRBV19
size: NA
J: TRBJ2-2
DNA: TGTGCCAGTAGTCCTGGTCCAAATCGGGGTCGAACCGGGGAGCTGTTTTTT
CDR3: CASSPGPNRGRTGELFF

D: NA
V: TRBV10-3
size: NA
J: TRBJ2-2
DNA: TGTGCCACACAGGGAACCGGGGAGCTGTTTTTT
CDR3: CATQGTGELFF

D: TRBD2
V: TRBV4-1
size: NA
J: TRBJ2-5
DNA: TGCGCCAGCAGCCCCGGCGTAGCGGGAGCGACGGAGACCCAGTACTTC
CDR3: CASSPGVAGATETQYF

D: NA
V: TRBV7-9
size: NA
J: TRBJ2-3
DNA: TGTGCCAGCAGCCTAAGCACAGATACGCAGTATTTT
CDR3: CASSLSTDTQYF

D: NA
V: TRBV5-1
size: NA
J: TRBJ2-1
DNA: TGCGCCAGCAGCTTCGGGACACCCGACAATGAGCAGTTCTTC
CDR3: CASSFGTPDNEQFF

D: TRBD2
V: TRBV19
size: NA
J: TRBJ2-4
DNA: TGTGCCAGTAGTACAGGGACTAGCGGGAGGGGGAACATTCAGTACTTC
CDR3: CASSTGTSGRGNIQYF

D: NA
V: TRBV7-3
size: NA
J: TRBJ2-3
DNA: TGTGCCAGCAGCTTAATAGGCGGGAGCACAGATACGCAGTATTTT
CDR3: CASSLIGGSTDTQYF

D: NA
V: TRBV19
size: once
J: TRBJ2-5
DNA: TGTGCCAGTAGTATAGGAGGGAAGGGGGAGACCCAGTACTTC
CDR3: CASSIGGKGETQYF

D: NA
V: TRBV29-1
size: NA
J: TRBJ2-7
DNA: TGCAGCGTGACGAGGGGGGGAACGTACGAGCAGTACTTC
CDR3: CSVTRGGTYEQYF

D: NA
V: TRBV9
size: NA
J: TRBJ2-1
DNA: TGTGCCAGCAGCGTAGGGGGTATGCCATGGAATGAGCAGTTCTTC
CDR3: CASSVGGMPWNEQFF

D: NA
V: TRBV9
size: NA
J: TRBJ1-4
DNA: TGTGCCAGCAGCGTAGAATCTACAGGTGAAAAACTGTTTTTT
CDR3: CASSVESTGEKLFF

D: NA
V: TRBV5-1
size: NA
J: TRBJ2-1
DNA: TGCGCCAGCAGCTTGGTTGCGGGGCAATTAAGTGAGCAGTTCTTC
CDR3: CASSLVAGQLSEQFF

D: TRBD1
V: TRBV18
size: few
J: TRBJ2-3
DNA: TGTGCCAGCTCCCAGGGACCGGGACAGGGCACAGATACGCAGTATTTT
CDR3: CASSQGPGQGTDTQYF

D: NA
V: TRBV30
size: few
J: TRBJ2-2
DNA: TGTGCCTGGAGTGTAGGATGGGGGAGGATCACCGGGGAGCTGTTTTTT
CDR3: CAWSVGWGRITGELFF

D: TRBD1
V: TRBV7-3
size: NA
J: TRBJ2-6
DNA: TGTGCCAGCAGCTTCGAAGGACAGGCATTTCCTGGGGCCAACGTCCTGACTTTC
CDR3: CASSFEGQAFPGANVLTF

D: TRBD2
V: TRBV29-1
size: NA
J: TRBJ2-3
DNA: TGCAGCGTTGGGGGGACTAGCGGAAATATAGATACGCAGTATTTT
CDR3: CSVGGTSGNIDTQYF

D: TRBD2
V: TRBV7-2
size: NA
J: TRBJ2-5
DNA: TGTGCCAGCAGCTTTCTTAGCGGGGAAGAGACCCAGTACTTC
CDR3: CASSFLSGEETQYF

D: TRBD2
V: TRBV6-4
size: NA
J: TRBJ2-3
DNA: TGTGCCAGCAGTCTGCGGGGGGAAAGCACAGATACGCAGTATTTT
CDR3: CASSLRGESTDTQYF

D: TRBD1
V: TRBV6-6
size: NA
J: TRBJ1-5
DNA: TGTGCCAGCAGTTACCCTCCGGGACAGACGAGGGGGCCCCAGCATTTT
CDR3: CASSYPPGQTRGPQHF

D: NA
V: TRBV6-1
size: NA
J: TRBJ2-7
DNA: TGTGCCAGCAGTGGGGGCGGGGGCTCCGAGCAGTACTTC
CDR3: CASSGGGGSEQYF

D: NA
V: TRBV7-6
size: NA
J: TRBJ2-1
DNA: TGTGCCAGCAGAAATGAGGGTTTCCACAATGAGCAGTTCTTC
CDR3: CASRNEGFHNEQFF

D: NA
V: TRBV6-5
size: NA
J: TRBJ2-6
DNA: TGTGCCAGCAGTTACCGCCCGAGGGCTGGGGCCAACGTCCTGACTTTC
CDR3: CASSYRPRAGANVLTF

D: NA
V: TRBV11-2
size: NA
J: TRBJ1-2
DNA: TGTGCCAGCAGCTTAGAAGGACATCGCCCGGGCGGCTACACCTTC
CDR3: CASSLEGHRPGGYTF

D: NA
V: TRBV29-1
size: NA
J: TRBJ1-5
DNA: TGCAGCGTTCGAGGCGGGCAGCTTCAGCCCCAGCATTTT
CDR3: CSVRGGQLQPQHF

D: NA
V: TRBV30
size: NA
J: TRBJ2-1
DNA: TGTGCCTGGAGTTTAAATGAGCAGTTCTTC
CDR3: CAWSLNEQFF

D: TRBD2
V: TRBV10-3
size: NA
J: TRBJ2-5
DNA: TGTGCCATCAGTACCCGGCGAGCGGGAGGTCTCGAGACCCAGTACTTC
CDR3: CAISTRRAGGLETQYF

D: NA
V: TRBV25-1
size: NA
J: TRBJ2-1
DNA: TGTGCCAGCAGTGAATGGCTAGCAGGTGGCAATGAGCAGTTCTTC
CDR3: CASSEWLAGGNEQFF

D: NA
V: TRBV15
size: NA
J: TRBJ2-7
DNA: TGTGCCACCAGCAGAGTGGACAGTCACGAGCAGTACTTC
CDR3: CATSRVDSHEQYF

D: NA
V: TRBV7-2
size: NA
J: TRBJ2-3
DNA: TGTGCCAGCAGTATAGCGAGGGGAGTAGTCACAGATACGCAGTATTTT
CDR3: CASSIARGVVTDTQYF

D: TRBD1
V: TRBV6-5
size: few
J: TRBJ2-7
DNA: TGTGCCAGCAGTTACTCCGGGACAGGGTCCTACGAGCAGTACTTC
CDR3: CASSYSGTGSYEQYF

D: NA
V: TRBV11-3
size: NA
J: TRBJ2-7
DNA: TGTGCCAGCAGCTTAGGATTTAGCGTTCCCTACGAGCAGTACTTC
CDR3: CASSLGFSVPYEQYF

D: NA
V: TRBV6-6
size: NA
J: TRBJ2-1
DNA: TGTGCCAGCACAACGGGACGAGCCACGGGCAATGAGCAGTTCTTC
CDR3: CASTTGRATGNEQFF

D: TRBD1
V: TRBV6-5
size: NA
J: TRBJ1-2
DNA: TGTGCCAGCAGAGAGGGGGCGAACTATGGCTACACCTTC
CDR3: CASREGANYGYTF

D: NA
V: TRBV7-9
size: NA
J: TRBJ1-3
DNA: TGTGCCAGCAGCTTAGAGGCAGGGAGCTCTGGAAACACCATATATTTT
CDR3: CASSLEAGSSGNTIYF

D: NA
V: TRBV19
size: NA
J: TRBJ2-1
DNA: TGTGCCAGCCATCTGGGGGGCGGGAGAGGGAATGAGCAGTTCTTC
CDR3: CASHLGGGRGNEQFF

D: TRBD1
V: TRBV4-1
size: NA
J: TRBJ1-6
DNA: TGCGCCAGCAGCCAATACGAGACGGGACAGGGGACACCCCTCCACTTT
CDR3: CASSQYETGQGTPLHF

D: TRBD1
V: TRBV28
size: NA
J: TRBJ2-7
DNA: TGTGCCAGCAGTTCCCCCGGACAGGGCGGCGACGAGCAGTACTTC
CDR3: CASSSPGQGGDEQYF

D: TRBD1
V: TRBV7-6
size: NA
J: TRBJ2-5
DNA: TGTGCCAGCAGCTCCACTCCCGGGACAGGGGGAGAGACCCAGTACTTC
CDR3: CASSSTPGTGGETQYF

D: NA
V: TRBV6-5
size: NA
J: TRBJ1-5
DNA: TGTGCCAGCAGGTTACGAGATGATCAGCCCCAGCATTTT
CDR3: CASRLRDDQPQHF

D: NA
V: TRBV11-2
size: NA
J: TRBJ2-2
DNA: TGTGCCAGCAGCACACCCGCGAACACCGGGGAGCTGTTTTTT
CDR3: CASSTPANTGELFF

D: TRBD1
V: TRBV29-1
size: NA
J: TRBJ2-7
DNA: TGCAGCGCGGCACTCGGACAGGGAAGTGGGACCCGTCTGGACACTGAGCAGTACTTC
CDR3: CSAALGQGSGTRLDTEQYF

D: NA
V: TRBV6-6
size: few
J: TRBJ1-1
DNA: TGTGCCAGCAGTTATCCAGGGGAAGGCACTGAAGCTTTCTTT
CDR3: CASSYPGEGTEAFF

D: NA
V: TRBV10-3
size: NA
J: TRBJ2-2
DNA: TGTGCCATCAGTGAGTCGACGGTGACCGGGGAGCTGTTTTTT
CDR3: CAISESTVTGELFF

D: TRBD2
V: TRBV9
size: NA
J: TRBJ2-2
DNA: TGTGCCAGCAGCGTATCCCCTAGCGGGGTCCTTAACACCGGGGAGCTGTTTTTT
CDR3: CASSVSPSGVLNTGELFF

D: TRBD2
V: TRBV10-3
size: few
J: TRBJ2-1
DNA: TGTGCCATCAGTGAACCAGCGGGAGTCTACAATGAGCAGTTCTTC
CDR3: CAISEPAGVYNEQFF

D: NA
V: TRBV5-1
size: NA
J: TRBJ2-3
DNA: TGCGCCAGCAGCCCAGACGGGGAAGATACGCAGTATTTT
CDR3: CASSPDGEDTQYF

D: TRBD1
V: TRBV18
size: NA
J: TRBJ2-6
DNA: TGTGCCAGCTCACCAGACAGGGCTGGGGCCAACGTCCTGACTTTC
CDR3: CASSPDRAGANVLTF

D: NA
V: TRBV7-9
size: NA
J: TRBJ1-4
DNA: TGTGCCAGCAGCTCTCCTCATACAGCAACTAATGAAAAACTGTTTTTT
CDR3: CASSSPHTATNEKLFF

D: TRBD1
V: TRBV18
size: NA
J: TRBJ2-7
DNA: TGTGCCAGCTCACCACCTGGACAGGCCTACGAGCAGTACTTC
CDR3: CASSPPGQAYEQYF

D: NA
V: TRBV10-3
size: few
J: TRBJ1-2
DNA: TGTGCCATCAGTGTTACAGGTACAGATAGGGGCTACACCTTC
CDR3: CAISVTGTDRGYTF

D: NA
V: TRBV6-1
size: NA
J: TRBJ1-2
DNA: TGTGCCAGCAGCTTAAACTATGGCTACACCTTC
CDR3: CASSLNYGYTF

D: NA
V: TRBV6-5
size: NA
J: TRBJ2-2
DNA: TGTGCCAGCAGTTACGAGGGTACCGGGGAGCTGTTTTTT
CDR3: CASSYEGTGELFF

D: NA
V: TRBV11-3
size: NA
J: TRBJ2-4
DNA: TGTGCCAGCAGCCGGGGACAAGGGGACATTCAGTACTTC
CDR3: CASSRGQGDIQYF